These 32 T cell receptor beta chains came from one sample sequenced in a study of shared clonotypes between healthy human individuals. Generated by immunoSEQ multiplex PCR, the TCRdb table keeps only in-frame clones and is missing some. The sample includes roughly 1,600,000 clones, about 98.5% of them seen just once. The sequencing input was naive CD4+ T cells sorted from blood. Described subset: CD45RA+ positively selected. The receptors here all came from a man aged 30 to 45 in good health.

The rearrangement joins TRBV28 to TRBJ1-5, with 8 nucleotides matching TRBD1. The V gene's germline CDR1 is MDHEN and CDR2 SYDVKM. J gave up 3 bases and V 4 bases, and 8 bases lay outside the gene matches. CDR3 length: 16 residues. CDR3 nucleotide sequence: TGTGCCAGCAGTTCCGGACAGGGACCCGTCAATCAGCCCCAGCATTTT. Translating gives CASSSGQGPVNQPQHF.

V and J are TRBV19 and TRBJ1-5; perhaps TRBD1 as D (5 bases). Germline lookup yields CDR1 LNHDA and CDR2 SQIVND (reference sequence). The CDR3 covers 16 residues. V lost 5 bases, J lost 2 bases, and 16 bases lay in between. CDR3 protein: CASSWREGLGNQPQHF. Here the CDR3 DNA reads TGTGCCAGTAGTTGGCGGGAGGGGCTCGGCAATCAGCCCCAGCATTTT.

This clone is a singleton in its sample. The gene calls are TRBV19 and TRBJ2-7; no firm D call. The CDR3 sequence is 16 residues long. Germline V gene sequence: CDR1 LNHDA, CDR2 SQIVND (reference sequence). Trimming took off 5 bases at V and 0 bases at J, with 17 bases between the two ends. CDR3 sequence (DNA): TGTGCCAGTAGTCCCTCTTTGGGAAAAAGCTCCTACGAGCAGTACTTC. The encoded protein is CASSPSLGKSSYEQYF.

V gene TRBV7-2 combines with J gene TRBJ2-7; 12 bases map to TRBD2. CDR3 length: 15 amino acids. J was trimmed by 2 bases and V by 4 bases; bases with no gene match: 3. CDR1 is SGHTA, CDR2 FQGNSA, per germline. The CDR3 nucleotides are TGTGCCAGCAGCTATCTAGCGGGAGGGCCCTACGAGCAGTACTTC. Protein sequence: CASSYLAGGPYEQYF. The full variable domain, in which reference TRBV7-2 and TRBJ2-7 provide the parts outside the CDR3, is GAGVSQSPSNKVTEKGKDVELRCDPISGHTALYWYRQSLGQGLEFLIYFQGNSAPDKSGLPSDRFSAERTGGSVSTLTIQRTQQEDSAVYLCASSYLAGGPYEQYFGPGTRLTVT.

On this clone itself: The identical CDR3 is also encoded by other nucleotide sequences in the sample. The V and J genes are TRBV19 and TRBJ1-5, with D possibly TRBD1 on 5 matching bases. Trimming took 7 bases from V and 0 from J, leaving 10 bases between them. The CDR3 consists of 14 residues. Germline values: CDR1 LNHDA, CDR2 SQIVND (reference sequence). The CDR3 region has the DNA TGTGCCAGTACCCCCGGGGGTAGCAATCAGCCCCAGCATTTT. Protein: CASTPGGSNQPQHF.

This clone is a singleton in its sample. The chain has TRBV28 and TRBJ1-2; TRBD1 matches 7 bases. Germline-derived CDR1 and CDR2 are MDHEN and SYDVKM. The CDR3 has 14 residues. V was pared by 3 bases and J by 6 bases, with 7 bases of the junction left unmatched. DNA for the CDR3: TGTGCCAGCAGTTTCACGGACAGGAGCCATGGCTACACCTTC. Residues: CASSFTDRSHGYTF.

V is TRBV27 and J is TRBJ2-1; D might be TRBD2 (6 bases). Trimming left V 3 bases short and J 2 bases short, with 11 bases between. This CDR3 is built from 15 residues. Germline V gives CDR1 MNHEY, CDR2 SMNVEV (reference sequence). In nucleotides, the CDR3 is TGTGCCAGCAGTTTTCTCGGGAGAACCTACAATGAGCAGTTCTTC. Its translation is CASSFLGRTYNEQFF.

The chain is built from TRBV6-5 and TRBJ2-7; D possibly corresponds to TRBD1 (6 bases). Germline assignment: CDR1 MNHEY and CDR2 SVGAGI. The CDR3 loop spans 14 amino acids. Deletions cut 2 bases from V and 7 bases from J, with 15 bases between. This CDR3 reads CASSYDRWLGEQYF. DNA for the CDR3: TGTGCCAGCAGTTACGACAGGTGGTTAGGAGAGCAGTACTTC.

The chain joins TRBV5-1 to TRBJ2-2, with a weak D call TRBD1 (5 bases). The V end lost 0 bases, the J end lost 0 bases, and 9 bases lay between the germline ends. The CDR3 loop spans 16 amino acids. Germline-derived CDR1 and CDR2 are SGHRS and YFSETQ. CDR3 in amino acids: CASSLADSANTGELFF. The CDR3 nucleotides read TGCGCCAGCAGCTTGGCTGACAGCGCGAACACCGGGGAGCTGTTTTTT. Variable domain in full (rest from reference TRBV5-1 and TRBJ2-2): KAGVTQTPRYLIKTRGQQVTLSCSPISGHRSVSWYQQTPGQGLQFLFEYFSETQRNKGNFPGRFSGRQFSNSRSEMNVSTLELGDSALYLCASSLADSANTGELFFGEGSRLTVL.

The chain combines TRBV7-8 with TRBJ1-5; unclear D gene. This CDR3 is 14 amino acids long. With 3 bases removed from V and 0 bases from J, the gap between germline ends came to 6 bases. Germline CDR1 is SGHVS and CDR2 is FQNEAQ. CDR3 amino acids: CASSLRNSNQPQHF. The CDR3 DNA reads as TGTGCCAGCAGCTTGAGGAATAGCAATCAGCCCCAGCATTTT. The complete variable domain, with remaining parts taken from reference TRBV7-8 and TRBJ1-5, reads GAGVSQSPRYKVAKRGQDVALRCDPISGHVSLFWYQQALGQGPEFLTYFQNEAQLDKSGLPSDRFFAERPEGSVSTLKIQRTQQEDSAVYLCASSLRNSNQPQHFGDGTRLSIL.

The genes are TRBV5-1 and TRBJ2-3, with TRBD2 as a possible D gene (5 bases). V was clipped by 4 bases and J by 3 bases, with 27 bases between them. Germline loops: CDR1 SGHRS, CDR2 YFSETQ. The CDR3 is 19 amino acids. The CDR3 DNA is TGCGCCAGCAGCGGAAAGGTCGGGGTTGGATCTCTAGGAACAGATACGCAGTATTTT. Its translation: CASSGKVGVGSLGTDTQYF.

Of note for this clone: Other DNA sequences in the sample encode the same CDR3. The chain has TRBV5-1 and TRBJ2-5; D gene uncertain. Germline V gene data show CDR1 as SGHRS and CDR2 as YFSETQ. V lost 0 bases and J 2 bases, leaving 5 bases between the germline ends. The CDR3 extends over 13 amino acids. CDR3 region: CASSLGPQETQYF. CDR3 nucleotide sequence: TGCGCCAGCAGCTTGGGTCCTCAAGAGACCCAGTACTTC.

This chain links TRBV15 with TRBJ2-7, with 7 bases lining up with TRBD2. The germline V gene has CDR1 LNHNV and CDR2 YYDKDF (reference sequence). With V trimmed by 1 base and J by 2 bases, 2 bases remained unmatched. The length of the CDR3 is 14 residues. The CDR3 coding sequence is TGTGCCACCAGCAGAGTAAGCGGGACCTACGAGCAGTACTTC. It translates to CATSRVSGTYEQYF.

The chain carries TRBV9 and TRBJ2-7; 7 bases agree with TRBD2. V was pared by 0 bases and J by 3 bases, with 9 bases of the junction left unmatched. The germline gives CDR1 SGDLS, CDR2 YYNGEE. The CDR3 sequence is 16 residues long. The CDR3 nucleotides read TGTGCCAGCAGCGTAGGTGTGGGAGGGCCGCTCTACGAGCAGTACTTC. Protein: CASSVGVGGPLYEQYF. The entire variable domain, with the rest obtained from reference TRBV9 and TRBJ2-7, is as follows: DSGVTQTPKHLITATGQRVTLRCSPRSGDLSVYWYQQSLDQGLQFLIQYYNGEERAKGNILERFSAQQFPDLHSELNLSSLELGDSALYFCASSVGVGGPLYEQYFGPGTRLTVT.

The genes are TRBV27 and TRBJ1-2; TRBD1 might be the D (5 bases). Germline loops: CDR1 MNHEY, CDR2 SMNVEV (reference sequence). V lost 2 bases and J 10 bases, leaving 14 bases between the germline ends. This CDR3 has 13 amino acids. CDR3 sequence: CASSLVAGTAYTF. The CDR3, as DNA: TGTGCCAGCAGTTTAGTTGCAGGGACGGCCTACACCTTC.

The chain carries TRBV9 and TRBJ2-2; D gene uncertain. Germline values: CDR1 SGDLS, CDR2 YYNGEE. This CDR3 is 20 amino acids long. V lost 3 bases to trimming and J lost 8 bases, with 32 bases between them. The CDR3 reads CASSDRRSGLNDPPSGELFF. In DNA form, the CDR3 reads TGTGCCAGCAGCGACCGGCGAAGTGGCCTTAACGATCCACCATCGGGGGAGCTGTTTTTT.

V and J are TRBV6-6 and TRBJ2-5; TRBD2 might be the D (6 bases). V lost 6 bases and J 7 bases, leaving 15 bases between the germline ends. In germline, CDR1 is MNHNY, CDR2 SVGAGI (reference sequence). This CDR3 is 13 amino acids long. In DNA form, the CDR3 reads TGTGCCAGCAGGGGGACTTTGGGCGGGACCCAGTACTTC. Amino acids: CASRGTLGGTQYF.

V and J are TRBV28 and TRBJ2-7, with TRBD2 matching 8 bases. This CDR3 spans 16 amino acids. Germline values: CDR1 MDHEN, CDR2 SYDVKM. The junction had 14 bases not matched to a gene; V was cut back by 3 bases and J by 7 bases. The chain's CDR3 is CASSFSGTRGRGEQYF. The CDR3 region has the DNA TGTGCCAGCAGTTTTTCTGGGACTAGAGGACGGGGAGAGCAGTACTTC.

DNA for the CDR3: TGTGCCAGCAGCTCCCGACTAGCGGGAAGCTCGAATACGCAGTATTTT. It translates to CASSSRLAGSSNTQYF. The rearrangement joins TRBV13 to TRBJ2-3; 11 nucleotides line up with TRBD2. After removal of 4 bases from V and 7 bases from J, the junction contained 10 bases not matched to a gene. The CDR3 contains 16 residues. From germline, CDR1 is PRHDT and CDR2 FYEKMQ (reference sequence).

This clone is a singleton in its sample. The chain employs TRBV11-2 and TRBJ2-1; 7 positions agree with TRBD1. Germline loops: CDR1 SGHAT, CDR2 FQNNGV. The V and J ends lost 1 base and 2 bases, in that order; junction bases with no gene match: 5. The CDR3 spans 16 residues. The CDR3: CASSLARGLAYNEQFF. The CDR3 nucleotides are TGTGCCAGCAGCTTAGCGAGGGGGCTAGCCTACAATGAGCAGTTCTTC.

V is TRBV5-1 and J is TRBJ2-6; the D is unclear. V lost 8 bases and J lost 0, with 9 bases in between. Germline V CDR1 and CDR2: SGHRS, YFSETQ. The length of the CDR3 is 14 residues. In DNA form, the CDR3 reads TGCGCCAGTAGCCCTCCCTCTGGGGCCAACGTCCTGACTTTC. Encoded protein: CASSPPSGANVLTF.

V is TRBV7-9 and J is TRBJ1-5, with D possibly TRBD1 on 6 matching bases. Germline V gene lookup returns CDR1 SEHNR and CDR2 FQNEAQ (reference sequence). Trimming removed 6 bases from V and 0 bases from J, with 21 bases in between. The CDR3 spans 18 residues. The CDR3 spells CASSSGARDKYSNQPQHF. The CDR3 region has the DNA TGTGCCAGCAGTTCTGGGGCCCGGGACAAATATAGCAATCAGCCCCAGCATTTT. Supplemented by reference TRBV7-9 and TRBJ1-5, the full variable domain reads DTGVSQNPRHKITKRGQNVTFRCDPISEHNRLYWYRQTLGQGPEFLTYFQNEAQLEKSRLLSDRFSAERPKGSFSTLEIQRTEQGDSAMYLCASSSGARDKYSNQPQHFGDGTRLSIL.

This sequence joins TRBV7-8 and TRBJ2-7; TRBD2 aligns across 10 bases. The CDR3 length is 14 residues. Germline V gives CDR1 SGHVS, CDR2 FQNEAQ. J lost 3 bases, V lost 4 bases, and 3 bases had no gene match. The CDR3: CASSSGLAIYEQYF. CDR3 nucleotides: TGTGCCAGCAGCTCGGGACTAGCGATCTACGAGCAGTACTTC.

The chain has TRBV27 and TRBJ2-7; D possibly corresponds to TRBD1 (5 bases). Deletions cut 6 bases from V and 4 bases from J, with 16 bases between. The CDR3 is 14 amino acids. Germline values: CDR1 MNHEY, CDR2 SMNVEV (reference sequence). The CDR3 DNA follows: TGTGCCAGCAGCCATAGTAGGGGCGCTTACGAGCAGTACTTC. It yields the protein CASSHSRGAYEQYF.

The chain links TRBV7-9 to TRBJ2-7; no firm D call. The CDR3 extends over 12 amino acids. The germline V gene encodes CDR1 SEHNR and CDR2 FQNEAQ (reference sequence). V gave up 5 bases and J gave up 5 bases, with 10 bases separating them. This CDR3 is CASSPESDEQYF. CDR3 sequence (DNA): TGTGCCAGCAGCCCAGAGAGTGACGAGCAGTACTTC. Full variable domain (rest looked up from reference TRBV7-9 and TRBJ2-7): DTGVSQNPRHKITKRGQNVTFRCDPISEHNRLYWYRQTLGQGPEFLTYFQNEAQLEKSRLLSDRFSAERPKGSFSTLEIQRTEQGDSAMYLCASSPESDEQYFGPGTRLTVT.

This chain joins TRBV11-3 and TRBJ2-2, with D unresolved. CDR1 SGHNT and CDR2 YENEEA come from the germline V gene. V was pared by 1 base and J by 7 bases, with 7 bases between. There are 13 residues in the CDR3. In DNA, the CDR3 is TGTGCCAGCAGCTTAGGGGGTGTCGGGGAGCTGTTTTTT. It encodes CASSLGGVGELFF.

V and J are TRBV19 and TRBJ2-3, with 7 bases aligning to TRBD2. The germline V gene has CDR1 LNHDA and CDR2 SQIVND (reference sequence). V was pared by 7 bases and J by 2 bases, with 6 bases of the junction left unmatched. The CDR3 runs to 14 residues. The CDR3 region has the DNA TGTGCCAGTACTCGGGAGGTGTACACAGATACGCAGTATTTT. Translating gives CASTREVYTDTQYF. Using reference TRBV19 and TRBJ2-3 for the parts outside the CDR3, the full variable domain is DGGITQSPKYLFRKEGQNVTLSCEQNLNHDAMYWYRQDPGQGLRLIYYSQIVNDFQKGDIAEGYSVSREKKESFPLTVTSAQKNPTAFYLCASTREVYTDTQYFGPGTRLTVL.

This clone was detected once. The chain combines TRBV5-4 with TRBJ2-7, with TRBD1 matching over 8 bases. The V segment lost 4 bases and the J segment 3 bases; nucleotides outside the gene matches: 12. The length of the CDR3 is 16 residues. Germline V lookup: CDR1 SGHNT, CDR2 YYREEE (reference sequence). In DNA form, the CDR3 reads TGTGCCAGCAGCCCACTCGGGGCAGGGGGCTTCTACGAGCAGTACTTC. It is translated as CASSPLGAGGFYEQYF.

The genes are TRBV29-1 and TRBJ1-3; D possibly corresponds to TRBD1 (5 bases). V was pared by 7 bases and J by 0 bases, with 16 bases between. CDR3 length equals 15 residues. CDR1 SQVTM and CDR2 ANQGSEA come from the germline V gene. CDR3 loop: CSGAGTASSGNTIYF. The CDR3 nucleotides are TGCAGCGGTGCAGGGACCGCCAGCTCTGGAAACACCATATATTTT.

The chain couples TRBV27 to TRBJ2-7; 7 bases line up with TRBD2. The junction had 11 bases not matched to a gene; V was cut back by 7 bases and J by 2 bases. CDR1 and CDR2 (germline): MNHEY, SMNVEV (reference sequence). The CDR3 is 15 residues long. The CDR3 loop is CASTQASGYTYEQYF. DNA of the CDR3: TGTGCCAGCACCCAAGCTAGCGGATACACCTACGAGCAGTACTTC.

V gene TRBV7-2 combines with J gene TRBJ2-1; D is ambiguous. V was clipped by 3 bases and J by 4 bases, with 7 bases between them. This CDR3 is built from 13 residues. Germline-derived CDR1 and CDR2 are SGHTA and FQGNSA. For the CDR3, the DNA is TGTGCCAGCAGCTTGGACCAATACAATGAGCAGTTCTTC. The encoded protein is CASSLDQYNEQFF.

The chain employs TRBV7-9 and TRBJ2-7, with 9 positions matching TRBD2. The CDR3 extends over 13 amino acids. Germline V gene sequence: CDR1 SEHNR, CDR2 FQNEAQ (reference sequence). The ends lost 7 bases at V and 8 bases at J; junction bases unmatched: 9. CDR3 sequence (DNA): TGTGCCAGCAAGGGAGAGCGGGAGGATAAGCAGTACTTC. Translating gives CASKGEREDKQYF.